One and the same sample provided the 5 T cell receptor beta chains below, sequenced in a study of cytomegalovirus exposure and HLA in healthy donors. The method was immunoSEQ multiplex PCR; TCRdb's version includes in-frame clones alone and lacks a portion of them. The sample holds about 78,000 clones, about 96% seen once. Specimen: PBMCs. These receptors were collected from a man aged 18 to 30 in good health and CMV-seropositive.

The chain links TRBV25-1 to TRBJ2-3, with 7 bases fitting TRBD2. The CDR3 covers 14 residues. The trim removed 4 bases at V and 0 bases at J, leaving 1 base unmatched. Germline CDR1 and CDR2: MGHDK and SYGVNS. The CDR3 region is CASSAAGSTDTQYF. The DNA for the CDR3 is TGTGCCAGCAGTGCAGCGGGAAGCACAGATACGCAGTATTTT. The variable domain in full, completed from reference TRBV25-1 and TRBJ2-3, reads EADIYQTPRYLVIGTGKKITLECSQTMGHDKMYWYQQDPGMELHLIHYSYGVNSTEKGDLSSESTVSRIRTEHFPLTLESARPSHTSQYLCASSAAGSTDTQYFGPGTRLTVL.

The V gene is TRBV11-1, the J gene TRBJ2-1; 10 bases align to TRBD1. The V and J ends lost 5 bases and 8 bases, in that order; junction bases with no gene match: 9. Germline CDR1 is SGHAT and CDR2 is FQDESV (reference sequence). This CDR3 contains 15 residues. Written as DNA, the CDR3 is TGTGCCAGCAGCGGACTGGGACAGGGGATCGATGAGCAGTTCTTC. Its translation: CASSGLGQGIDEQFF.

This chain uses TRBV5-5 with TRBJ1-1, with 9 positions matching TRBD1. CDR3 length equals 13 residues. Germline CDR1 SGHKS, CDR2 YYEKEE (reference sequence). The V and J ends lost 3 bases and 3 bases, in that order; junction bases with no gene match: 0. The CDR3, as DNA: TGTGCCAGCAGCTGGACAGGGGACACTGAAGCTTTCTTT. It is translated as CASSWTGDTEAFF.

This chain joins TRBV7-9 and TRBJ2-2; D remains unclear. V was clipped by 9 bases and J by 4 bases, with 9 bases between them. Germline V gives CDR1 SEHNR, CDR2 FQNEAQ (reference sequence). The CDR3 is 12 residues long. The CDR3 DNA reads TGTGCCAGTCAAGAGGTCACCGGGGAGCTGTTTTTT. This translates into CASQEVTGELFF.

CDR3 amino acids: CASSFFPGTGRNTEAFF. Here the CDR3 DNA reads TGCGCCAGCAGTTTTTTTCCCGGGACAGGGAGGAACACTGAAGCTTTCTTT. The chain couples TRBV10-1 to TRBJ1-1; TRBD1 matches at 9 bases. The CDR3 length is 17 residues. Trimming at V came to 5 bases and at J to 1 base, leaving 11 bases not matched to a gene. CDR1 is WNHNN, CDR2 SYGVQD, per germline (reference sequence).